The T cell receptor (beta chain) described here comes from a study of shared clonotypes between healthy human individuals. Points from the study as a whole: Only blood was sampled; tissue repertoires likely differ.

Trimming took off 7 bases at V and 6 bases at J, with 19 bases between the two ends. CDR3 length equals 15 residues. Looked up from germline, CDR1 is SNHLY and CDR2 is FYNNEI. An even split of each subset's genomic DNA across several immunoSEQ plates was performed. The protocol was immunoSEQ multiplex PCR, while the TCRdb copy is restricted to in-frame clones and leaves out a portion. This repertoire shows 300,000 to 400,000 clones, roughly 70% found once; its top ten account for over 9%. This clone was detected once. Its antigen is not known. The source is a man in his thirties or forties in good health. Sequencing used memory CD4+ T cells sorted from blood. Subset in this sample: CD45RA-negative fraction. The chain combines TRBV2 with TRBJ2-1; D is perhaps TRBD2 (6 bases). CDR3 residues: CASKLLAPDINEQFF. In DNA, the CDR3 is TGTGCCAGCAAACTACTAGCTCCTGATATCAATGAGCAGTTCTTC.